This is a list of T cell receptor beta chains from one sample in a study of beta chain features in type 1 diabetes. Here immunoSEQ multiplex PCR was the method, and the copy in TCRdb shows in-frame clones only, minus some. This table has hundreds of thousands of clones, about 16% appearing once. Sequencing used naive CD4+ T cells from blood. The receptor set was obtained from a man between 18 and 35 years old in good health. Both conserved end residues are part of each CDR3. The D gene is left open where the match is weak. Clone size is shown for a subset of rows, as once, few, many or a class of expanded clone.

D	size	V	J	CDR3	DNA
NA	few	TRBV5-6	TRBJ2-7	CASSSSGTYLGAVAF	TGTGCCAGCAGCTCGTCCGGGACATACCTTGGGGCAGTAGCCTTC
TRBD2	few	TRBV15	TRBJ2-7	CATSREKWTSAYEQYF	TGTGCCACCAGCAGAGAGAAATGGACTAGTGCCTACGAGCAGTACTTC
NA	NA	TRBV4-1	TRBJ1-2	CASSQPFRTAPFGYTF	TGCGCCAGCAGCCAACCCTTTCGGACAGCTCCCTTTGGCTACACCTTC
NA	NA	TRBV6-5	TRBJ2-2	CASSVGSNTGELFF	TGTGCCAGCAGTGTAGGGAGCAACACCGGGGAGCTGTTTTTT
TRBD1	NA	TRBV9	TRBJ2-5	CASSVLGGWQETQYF	TGTGCCAGCAGCGTTCTAGGGGGCTGGCAAGAGACCCAGTACTTC
NA	NA	TRBV7-9	TRBJ2-7	CASSLVGASSYEQYF	TGTGCCAGCAGCTTAGTCGGGGCGAGCTCCTACGAGCAGTACTTC
TRBD2	NA	TRBV7-2	TRBJ2-7	CASSFIFPGTSGAYEQYF	TGTGCCAGCAGCTTCATATTCCCCGGGACTAGCGGGGCCTACGAGCAGTACTTC
NA	NA	TRBV18	TRBJ2-1	CASSPRGDEQFF	TGTGCCAGCTCACCACGAGGGGATGAGCAGTTCTTC
NA	NA	TRBV10-3	TRBJ1-1	CAISGQLTINTEAFF	TGTGCCATCAGCGGACAGCTAACTATAAACACTGAAGCTTTCTTT
NA	NA	TRBV5-5	TRBJ2-7	CASSQWGVLSYEQYF	TGTGCCAGCAGCCAATGGGGGGTTCTGTCCTACGAGCAGTACTTC
NA	NA	TRBV4-3	TRBJ1-6	CASSFGQNSPLHF	TGCGCCAGCAGTTTCGGACAGAATTCACCCCTCCACTTT
NA	NA	TRBV29-1	TRBJ2-7	CSAMTGSSYEQYF	TGCAGCGCAATGACAGGAAGCTCCTACGAGCAGTACTTC
NA	NA	TRBV2	TRBJ2-3	CASSEDRTDTQYF	TGTGCCAGCAGTGAAGACAGGACAGATACGCAGTATTTT
NA	NA	TRBV10-3	TRBJ1-3	CAISESGRDGNTIYF	TGTGCCATCAGTGAGTCTGGCAGAGATGGAAACACCATATATTTT
TRBD2	NA	TRBV19	TRBJ2-2	CASSMRLAGPTGELFF	TGTGCCAGTAGTATGAGACTAGCGGGACCTACCGGGGAGCTGTTTTTT
NA	many	TRBV14	TRBJ2-6	CASSQDLGSGANVLTF	TGTGCCAGCAGCCAAGATCTAGGCTCTGGGGCCAACGTCCTGACTTTC
NA	NA	TRBV2	TRBJ2-7	CASSRGTAYEQYF	TGTGCCAGCAGCCGCGGGACAGCCTACGAGCAGTACTTC
TRBD1	few	TRBV29-1	TRBJ2-5	CSVGTGIKTQYF	TGCAGCGTAGGGACAGGTATCAAGACCCAGTACTTC
TRBD1	few	TRBV7-9	TRBJ1-1	CASSLTGVTEAFF	TGTGCCAGCAGCCTCACAGGGGTCACTGAAGCTTTCTTT
TRBD2	few	TRBV7-9	TRBJ2-7	CASSSMTSGRPYSSYEQYF	TGTGCCAGCAGCTCTATGACTAGCGGGAGGCCTTACAGCTCCTACGAGCAGTACTTC
TRBD1	many	TRBV2	TRBJ2-4	CASSRTGNIQYF	TGTGCCAGCAGTCGGACAGGAAACATTCAGTACTTC
TRBD2	NA	TRBV4-3	TRBJ2-3	CASSQVGTSGGAAADTQYF	TGCGCCAGCAGCCAAGTCGGGACTAGCGGGGGGGCCGCGGCAGATACGCAGTATTTT
TRBD1	NA	TRBV28	TRBJ1-2	CASVTGGAYGYTF	TGTGCCAGCGTGACAGGGGGCGCGTATGGCTACACCTTC
NA	few	TRBV21-1	TRBJ1-2	CASRGGYTF	TGTGCCAGCAGAGGGGGCTACACCTTC
NA	NA	TRBV4-3	TRBJ1-2	CASSQVQGNYGYTF	TGCGCCAGCAGCCAAGTCCAGGGAAACTATGGCTACACCTTC
NA	once	TRBV6-5	TRBJ1-5	CASSYGQPYQPQHF	TGTGCCAGCAGTTACGGACAGCCCTATCAGCCCCAGCATTTT
TRBD2	few	TRBV7-9	TRBJ2-7	CASSSAGVYEQYF	TGTGCCAGCAGCTCCGCGGGGGTCTACGAGCAGTACTTC
TRBD1	few	TRBV5-6	TRBJ2-5	CASSIDRAGETQYF	TGTGCCAGCAGCATCGACAGGGCAGGAGAGACCCAGTACTTC
NA	NA	TRBV7-9	TRBJ1-3	CASSSGGDLGNTIYF	TGTGCCAGCAGCTCCGGGGGGGATCTGGGAAACACCATATATTTT
NA	NA	TRBV11-2	TRBJ1-6	CASSLAGAGSLHF	TGTGCCAGCAGCTTAGCGGGTGCGGGGTCCCTCCACTTT
TRBD1	NA	TRBV6-5	TRBJ2-7	CASGQGDYEQYF	TGTGCCAGCGGACAGGGGGACTACGAGCAGTACTTC
TRBD2	NA	TRBV7-2	TRBJ2-5	CASRGSGETQYF	TGTGCCAGCCGCGGGAGTGGGGAGACCCAGTACTTC
NA	few	TRBV7-2	TRBJ2-2	CASSLYGAGTGELFF	TGTGCCAGCAGCTTATATGGGGCGGGGACCGGGGAGCTGTTTTTT
TRBD2	few	TRBV5-1	TRBJ2-3	CASSYKRGPSTDTQYF	TGCGCCAGCAGCTACAAGCGGGGGCCTAGCACAGATACGCAGTATTTT
NA	NA	TRBV19	TRBJ2-1	CASIEGLHTQQNYNEQFF	TGTGCCAGTATCGAGGGTTTGCACACACAACAAAACTACAATGAGCAGTTCTTC
NA	many	TRBV10-3	TRBJ2-7	CAIQTTGYEQYF	TGTGCCATCCAAACCACGGGCTACGAGCAGTACTTC
TRBD1	NA	TRBV5-1	TRBJ1-1	CASSLAPTGTNTEAFF	TGCGCCAGCAGCTTGGCCCCGACAGGGACAAACACTGAAGCTTTCTTT